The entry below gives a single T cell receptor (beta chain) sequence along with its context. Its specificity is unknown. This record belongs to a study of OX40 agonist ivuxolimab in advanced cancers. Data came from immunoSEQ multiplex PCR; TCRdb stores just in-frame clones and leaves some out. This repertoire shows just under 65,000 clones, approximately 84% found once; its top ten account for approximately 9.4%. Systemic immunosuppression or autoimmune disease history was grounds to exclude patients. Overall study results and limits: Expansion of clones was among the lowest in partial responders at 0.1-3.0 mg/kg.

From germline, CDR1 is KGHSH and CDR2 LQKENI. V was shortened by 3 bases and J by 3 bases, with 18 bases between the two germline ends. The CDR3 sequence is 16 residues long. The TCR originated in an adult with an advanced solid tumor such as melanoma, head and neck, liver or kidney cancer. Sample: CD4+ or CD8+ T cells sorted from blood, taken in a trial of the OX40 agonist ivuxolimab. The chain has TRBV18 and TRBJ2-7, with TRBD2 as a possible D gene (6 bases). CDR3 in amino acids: CASSPTPGLRNYEQYF. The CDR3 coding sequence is TGTGCCAGCTCACCCACTCCGGGACTTAGGAACTACGAGCAGTACTTC.